This note documents a single T cell receptor (beta chain) sequence. Its antigen is not known. Amplification used 60 Vbeta primers and 13 Jbeta primers. Using immunoSEQ multiplex PCR, the repertoire was profiled, and TCRdb retains in-frame clones only, with some absent. This table has about 190,000 clones, over 70% appearing once. This sample was taken from a study of cytomegalovirus exposure and HLA in healthy donors. Turning to the study itself: A prior study identified 117 million unique TCR beta sequences from 200 million or so T cells. General study results and limits: Upon later analysis, HLA-associated TCR beta chains proved more clonally expanded than other, equally common chains.

Germline-derived CDR1 and CDR2 are WNHNN and SYGVQD (reference sequence). V lost 3 bases and J lost 4; bases outside the gene matches: 6. CDR3 length: 15 residues. The chain recombines TRBV10-1 with TRBJ2-7, with TRBD1 matching 10 bases. The TCR comes from a young man in good health and CMV-seronegative. Sequences were obtained from PBMCs. CDR3 residues: CASSDPGTGVYEQYF. CDR3 nucleotide sequence: TGCGCCAGCAGTGACCCCGGGACAGGGGTTTACGAGCAGTACTTC.